This TCR beta chain was observed in a study of cytotoxic CD8 clonotypes in ibrutinib-treated CLL. Turning to the study itself: Partial response occurred in about 25 patients and complete response in 2; at median approximately 65 months, approximately 15 remained remitted and about 12 progressed. Whole-study results and caveats: Exceeding age-matched healthy donors, baseline clonality also tracked the counts of circulating CD8+ T cells. Treatment saw public clonotypes, which were uncommon, either contract or stay stable.

With regard to this clone: Antigen specificity is unknown.

Germline lookup yields CDR1 SGHKS and CDR2 YYEKEE (reference sequence). The CDR3 spans 15 residues. The V and J ends lost 6 bases and 9 bases, in that order; junction bases with no gene match: 15. Target depth was 1 in 200,000 to 1 in 1 million T cells, about 10x per clonotype. Clones were read by immunoSEQ multiplex PCR, and TCRdb kept only the in-frame ones, dropping some. The table includes about 130,000 clones, roughly 83% detected once. The source of this sequence is a human donor with chronic lymphocytic leukemia. Specimen: PBMCs, collected after 12 months of ibrutinib treatment. The chain recombines TRBV5-5 with TRBJ1-2, with 9 positions matching TRBD1. This CDR3 reads CASTAWGTGSTSYTF. The DNA for the CDR3 is TGTGCCAGCACCGCTTGGGGGACAGGGTCGACGAGCTACACCTTC.